The next 2 T cell receptor beta chains were all read from a single sample in a study of blood T cell repertoires in COVID-19. The repertoire was sequenced with immunoSEQ multiplex PCR; TCRdb's copy has only in-frame clones and lacks some. The table records a few hundred thousand clones, about 86% of them present only once. The sequenced material came from peripheral blood. These receptors came from a woman in her 30s who had recovered from COVID-19.

The sample holds a few counts of this clone. V and J are TRBV7-8 and TRBJ1-1; 7 nucleotides align to TRBD1. This CDR3 spans 15 amino acids. V gave up 5 bases and J gave up 2 bases; unmatched junction bases: 8. Looked up from germline, CDR1 is SGHVS and CDR2 is FQNEAQ. CDR3 DNA sequence: TGTGCCAGCAGCCAGACTCAGGGGGTAAACACTGAAGCTTTCTTT. Translating it yields CASSQTQGVNTEAFF.

This rearrangement joins TRBV9 to TRBJ2-1; no definite D call. Trimming took 2 bases from V and 4 from J, leaving 13 bases between them. CDR3 length: 15 residues. The germline gives CDR1 SGDLS, CDR2 YYNGEE. The CDR3 reads CASSVLASGYNEQFF. DNA of the CDR3: TGTGCCAGCAGCGTTCTGGCTAGTGGGTACAATGAGCAGTTCTTC.